The TCR beta chain under discussion was sequenced for a study of blood T cell repertoires in COVID-19. Study background: COVID-19 samples from acute and convalescent phases originated in the United States, Italy and Spain. The analysed material was cDNA or gDNA that came from T cells, B-cell-depleted T cells, or PBMCs.

Trimming cost V 3 bases and J 0 bases, with 16 bases left between them. The CDR3 has 17 residues. The germline CDR1 and CDR2 sequences are LGHDT and YNNKEL (reference sequence). Study processing details: Estimated nucleated cell counts came from reference gene primer amplification. The table came from immunoSEQ multiplex PCR; TCRdb's copy has only in-frame clones and leaves some out. That table supplies the V and J calls and clone size; D and trimming were determined from the DNA. The sample lists roughly 100,000 clones, roughly 84% occurring once. This TCR came from a human donor in a cohort sampled during active COVID-19. This rearrangement joins TRBV3-1 (or the pseudogene TRBV3-2) to TRBJ2-3; D call uncertain. Sequencing was performed on peripheral blood. This CDR3 reads CASSHHNGETSTDTQYF. DNA for the CDR3: TGTGCCAGCAGCCACCACAATGGAGAAACTAGCACAGATACGCAGTATTTT.